The clone carrying this TCR beta chain was found many times. Antigen unknown. The length of the CDR3 is 14 residues. Germline loops: CDR1 SGHRS, CDR2 YFSETQ. V lost 0 bases, J lost 7 bases, and 11 bases lay in between. This sample was taken from a study of neurological immune-mediated disorders. Synthesis of cDNA was performed by 5'RACE using 10-nucleotide random UMIs. Every sequencing run returned over 180 million TCR-beta sequences, which were derived from 15-18 subjects. TCRdb re-derived calls from the 5' RACE reads in MiXCR, one entry per CDR3 protein. The data contain about 28,000 distinct CDR3 sequences, just over 6.5% of them singletons. Study-wide results and caveats: In HTLV-1-associated myelopathy, TCR clonal expansion was greatest, and in multiple sclerosis it was least, below healthy controls.

The TCR comes from a woman between 50 and 59 years old in good health. J is TRBJ2-1 and V is TRBV5-1, with a possible D match to TRBD2 (6 bases). The sample comprised PBMCs. CDR3 in amino acids: CASSLVGGLNEQFF. CDR3 nucleotide sequence: TGCGCCAGCAGCTTGGTGGGGGGACTTAATGAGCAGTTCTTC.